The rows below give T cell receptor beta chains drawn from one sample of a study of blood T cell repertoires in COVID-19. Data came from immunoSEQ multiplex PCR; TCRdb stores just in-frame clones and leaves some out. The sample yields around 70,000 clones, around 86% seen once. Sequencing was performed on peripheral blood. All receptors come from a man aged 50-59 years with active COVID-19. Both conserved end residues are trimmed from each CDR3. Size is stated for part of the rows, as once, few or many counts, or as a class when the clone is expanded.

>TRBJ1-2|-|TRBV24-1
ATSEQDRNYGYT
>TRBJ2-7|-|TRBV18
ASSPDSYEQY
>TRBJ2-3|-|TRBV2
AGAWAVADTQY
>TRBJ1-1|few|TRBV28
ASSPRGRGTEAF
>TRBJ2-1|-|TRBV5-1
ASRTTGYSYNEQF
>TRBJ2-7|-|TRBV28
ASSLTDYEQY
>TRBJ2-7|-|TRBV4-3
ASSQEPGVKQY
>TRBJ1-6|few|TRBV4-2
ASSQDLRGGNSPLH
>TRBJ2-1|-|TRBV7-3
ASSPIDQRGPYNEQF
>TRBJ1-2|-|TRBV28
ASSGPGHVPYGYT
>TRBJ2-3|-|TRBV4-2
ASSRKRGGQTDTQY
>TRBJ1-1|-|TRBV6-5
ASSSGQGLQAF
>TRBJ2-3|-|TRBV11-3
ASSTSTDTQY
>TRBJ1-2|-|TRBV7-2
ASSPDTLGGYT
>TRBJ1-5|few|TRBV15
ATSRDPRERSNQPQH
>TRBJ2-7|-|TRBV5-1
ASSFDTTGSYEQY
>TRBJ2-5|-|TRBV5-1
ASSPASGGPQETQY
>TRBJ2-7|-|TRBV7-9
ASRRYGSYEQY
>TRBJ1-1|once|TRBV28
ASTETGGVTEAF
>TRBJ1-1|-|TRBV25-1
ASLGTAYTEAF
>TRBJ1-5|once|TRBV18
ASSPGGTLNRGQPQH
>TRBJ1-6|-|TRBV4-2
ASSQDPGQPMGPLH
>TRBJ2-1|-|TRBV24-1
ATRGNRDIYNEQF
>TRBJ1-4|-|TRBV6-5
ASSYGWDRVEEKLF
>TRBJ2-2|-|TRBV27
ASSFAGGGFEVGELF
>TRBJ2-5|-|TRBV28
ASSPQTYQETQY
>TRBJ2-6|-|TRBV5-6
ASSLFRSGANVLT
>TRBJ2-3|-|TRBV7-2
ASSLDSTVPGAQY
>TRBJ2-6|-|TRBV6-2/TRBV6-3
ASSYEGAGANVLT
>TRBJ2-1|-|TRBV4-3
ASSQALAGVGEQF
>TRBJ1-5|-|TRBV6-5
ASTVRQGQPQH
>TRBJ2-7|-|TRBV4-3
ASSPAGAGYEQY
>TRBJ2-7|-|TRBV20-1
SASLGGSYEQY
>TRBJ2-2|-|TRBV7-7
ASTSTNTEGSFFGNTGELF
>TRBJ2-3|few|TRBV6-1
ASSEGTAPQIGGTQY
>TRBJ2-7|-|TRBV21-1
ASSKASPHEQY
>TRBJ1-2|-|TRBV7-2
ASSLAGQGDYGYT
>TRBJ1-5|few|TRBV7-2
ASSSMGGDQPQH
>TRBJ2-1|-|TRBV7-3
ASSLQGLGSYNEQF
>TRBJ1-6|-|TRBV18
ASSLQGGNSPLH
>TRBJ1-2|-|TRBV2
ASSAGANYGYT
>TRBJ2-7|-|TRBV29-1
SVEGVGVHEQY
>TRBJ1-4|-|TRBV2
ASSGDRADEKLF
>TRBJ1-2|-|TRBV28
ASRGTPNYGYT
>TRBJ2-2|-|TRBV2
ASSLMTSGRAGELF
>TRBJ2-1|-|TRBV28
ASSLVDRAYNEQF
>TRBJ1-4|-|TRBV27
ASSLSWTVGPATNEKLF
>TRBJ1-2|-|TRBV5-1
ASSFSGTGGYGYT
>TRBJ2-5|-|TRBV7-3
ASSLSRDKTQY
>TRBJ1-2|-|TRBV2
ASREGFGYT
>TRBJ2-1|-|TRBV7-9
ASSSPERGLPPFDEQF
>TRBJ2-5|once|TRBV4-2
ASSPTASQETQY
>TRBJ1-2|few|TRBV12-3/TRBV12-4
ASGNGGMNGYT